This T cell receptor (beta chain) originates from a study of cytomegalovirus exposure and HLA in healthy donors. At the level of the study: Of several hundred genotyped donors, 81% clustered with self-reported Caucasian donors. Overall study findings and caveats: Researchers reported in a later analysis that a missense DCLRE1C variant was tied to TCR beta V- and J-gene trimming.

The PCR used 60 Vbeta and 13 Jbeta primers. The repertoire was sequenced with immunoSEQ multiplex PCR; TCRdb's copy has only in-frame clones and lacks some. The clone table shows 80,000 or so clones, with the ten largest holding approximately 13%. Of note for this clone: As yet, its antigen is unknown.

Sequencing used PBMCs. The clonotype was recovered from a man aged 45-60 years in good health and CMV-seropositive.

This CDR3 is CASSLGAELGEQYV. For the CDR3, the DNA is TGCGCCAGCAGCCTGGGGGCCGAACTGGGCGAGCAGTACGTC. V and J are TRBV5-1 and TRBJ2-7, with D possibly TRBD1 on 6 matching bases. Trimming cost V 4 bases and J 6 bases, with 17 bases left between them. The germline CDR1 and CDR2 sequences are SGHRS and YFSETQ. The CDR3 loop spans 14 amino acids.